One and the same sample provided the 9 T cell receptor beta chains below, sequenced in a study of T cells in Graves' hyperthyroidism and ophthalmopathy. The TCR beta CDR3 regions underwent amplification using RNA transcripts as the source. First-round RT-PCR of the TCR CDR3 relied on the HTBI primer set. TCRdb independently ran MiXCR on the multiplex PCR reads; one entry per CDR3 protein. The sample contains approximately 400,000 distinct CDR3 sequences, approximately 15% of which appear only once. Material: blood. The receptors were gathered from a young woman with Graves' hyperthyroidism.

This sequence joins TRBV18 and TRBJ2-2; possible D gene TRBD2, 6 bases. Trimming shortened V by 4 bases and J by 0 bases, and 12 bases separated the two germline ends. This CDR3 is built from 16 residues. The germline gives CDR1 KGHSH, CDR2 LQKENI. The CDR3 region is CASSRAGLANTGELFF. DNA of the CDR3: TGTGCCAGCTCACGAGCGGGCCTCGCGAACACCGGGGAGCTGTTTTTT.

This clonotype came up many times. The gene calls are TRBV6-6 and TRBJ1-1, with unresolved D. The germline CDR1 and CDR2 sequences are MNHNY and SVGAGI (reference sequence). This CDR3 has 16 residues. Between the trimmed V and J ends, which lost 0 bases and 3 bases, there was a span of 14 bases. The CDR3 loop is CASSYSLEGRHTEAFF. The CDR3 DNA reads TGTGCCAGCAGTTACTCGTTAGAGGGCAGACACACTGAAGCTTTCTTT.

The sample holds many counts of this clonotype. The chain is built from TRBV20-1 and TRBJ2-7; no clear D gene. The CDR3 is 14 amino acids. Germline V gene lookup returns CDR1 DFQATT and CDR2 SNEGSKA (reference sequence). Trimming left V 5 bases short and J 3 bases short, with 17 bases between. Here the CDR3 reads CSARPRDTNYEQYF. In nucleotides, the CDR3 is TGCAGTGCTCGTCCCCGAGACACTAACTACGAGCAGTACTTC.

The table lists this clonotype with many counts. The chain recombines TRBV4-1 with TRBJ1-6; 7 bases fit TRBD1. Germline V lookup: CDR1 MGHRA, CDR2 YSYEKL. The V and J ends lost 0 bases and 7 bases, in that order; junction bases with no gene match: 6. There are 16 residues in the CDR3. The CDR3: CASSQDPGGYNSPLHF. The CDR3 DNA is TGCGCCAGCAGCCAAGATCCAGGGGGATACAATTCACCCCTCCACTTT.

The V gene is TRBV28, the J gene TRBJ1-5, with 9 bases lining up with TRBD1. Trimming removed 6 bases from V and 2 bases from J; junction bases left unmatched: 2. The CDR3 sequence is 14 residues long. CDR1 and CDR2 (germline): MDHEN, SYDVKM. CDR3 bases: TGTGCCAGCAGACGGGACAGGGGCAATCAGCCCCAGCATTTT. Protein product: CASRRDRGNQPQHF.

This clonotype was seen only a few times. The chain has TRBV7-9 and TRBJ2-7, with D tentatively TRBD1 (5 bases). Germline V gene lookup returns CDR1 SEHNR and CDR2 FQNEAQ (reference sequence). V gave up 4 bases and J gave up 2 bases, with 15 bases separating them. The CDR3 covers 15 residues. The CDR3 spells CASSYRQKPTYEQYF. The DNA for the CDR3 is TGTGCCAGCAGCTACCGACAGAAGCCAACCTACGAGCAGTACTTC.

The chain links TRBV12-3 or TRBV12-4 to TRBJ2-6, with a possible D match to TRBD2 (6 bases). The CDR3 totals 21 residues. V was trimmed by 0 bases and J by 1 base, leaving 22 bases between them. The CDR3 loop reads CASSLALGGRGFGSGANVLTF. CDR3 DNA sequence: TGTGCCAGCAGTTTAGCGCTGGGGGGTAGAGGGTTTGGATCTGGGGCCAACGTCCTGACTTTC.

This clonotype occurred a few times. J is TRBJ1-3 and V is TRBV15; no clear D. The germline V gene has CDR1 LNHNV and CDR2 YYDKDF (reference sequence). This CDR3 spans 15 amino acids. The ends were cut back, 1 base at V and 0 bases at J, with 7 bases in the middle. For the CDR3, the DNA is TGTGCCACCAGCAGAGGACCGTTCTCTGGAAACACCATATATTTT. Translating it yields CATSRGPFSGNTIYF.

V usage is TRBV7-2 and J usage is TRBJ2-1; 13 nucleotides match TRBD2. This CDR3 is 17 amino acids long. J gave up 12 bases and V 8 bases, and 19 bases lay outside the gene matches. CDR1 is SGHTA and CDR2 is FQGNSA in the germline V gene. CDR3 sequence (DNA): TGTGCCAGCCAAACTAGCGGGAGGGCCCTATCATCCAGGGGGCAGTTCTTC. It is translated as CASQTSGRALSSRGQFF.